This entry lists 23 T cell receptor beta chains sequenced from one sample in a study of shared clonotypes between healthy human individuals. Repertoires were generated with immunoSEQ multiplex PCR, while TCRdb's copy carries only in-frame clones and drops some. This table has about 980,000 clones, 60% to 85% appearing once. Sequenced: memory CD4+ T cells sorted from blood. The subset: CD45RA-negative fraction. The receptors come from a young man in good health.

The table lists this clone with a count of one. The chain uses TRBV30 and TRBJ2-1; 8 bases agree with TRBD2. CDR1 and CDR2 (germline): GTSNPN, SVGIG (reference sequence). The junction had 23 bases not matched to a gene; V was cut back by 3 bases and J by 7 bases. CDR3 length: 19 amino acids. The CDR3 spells CAWSAGLGIRREVGNEQFF. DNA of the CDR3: TGTGCCTGGAGCGCCGGCCTTGGTATTCGGCGGGAGGTGGGGAATGAGCAGTTCTTC.

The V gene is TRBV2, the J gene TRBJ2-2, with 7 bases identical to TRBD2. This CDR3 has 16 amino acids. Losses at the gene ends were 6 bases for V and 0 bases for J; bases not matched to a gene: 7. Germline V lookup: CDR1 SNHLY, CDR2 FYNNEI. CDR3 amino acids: CASRFGGSPNTGELFF. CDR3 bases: TGTGCCAGCAGATTCGGGGGGAGCCCGAACACCGGGGAGCTGTTTTTT.

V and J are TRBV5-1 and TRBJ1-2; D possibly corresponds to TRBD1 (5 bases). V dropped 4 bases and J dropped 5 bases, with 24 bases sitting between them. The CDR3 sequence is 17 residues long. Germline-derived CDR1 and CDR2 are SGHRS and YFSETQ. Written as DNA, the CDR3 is TGCGCCAGCAGCGCCAACCGCCAGGGAATCGAGGAGTATGGCTACACCTTC. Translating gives CASSANRQGIEEYGYTF.

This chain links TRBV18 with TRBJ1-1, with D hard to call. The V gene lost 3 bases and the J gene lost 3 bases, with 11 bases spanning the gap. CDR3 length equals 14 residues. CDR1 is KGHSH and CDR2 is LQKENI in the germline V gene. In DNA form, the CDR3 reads TGTGCCAGCTCACCTGGGATGCGAGACACTGAAGCTTTCTTT. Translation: CASSPGMRDTEAFF.

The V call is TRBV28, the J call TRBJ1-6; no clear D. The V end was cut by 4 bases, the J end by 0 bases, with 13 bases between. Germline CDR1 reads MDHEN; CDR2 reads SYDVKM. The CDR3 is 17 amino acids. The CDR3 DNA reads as TGTGCCAGCAGTTCACCAGGCTCCGTCTCCTATAATTCACCCCTCCACTTT. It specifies CASSSPGSVSYNSPLHF.

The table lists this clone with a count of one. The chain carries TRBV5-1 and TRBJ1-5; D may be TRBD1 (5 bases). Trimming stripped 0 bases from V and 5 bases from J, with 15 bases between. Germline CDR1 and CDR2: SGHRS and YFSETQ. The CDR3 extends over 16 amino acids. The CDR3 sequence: CASSLAGRAEDQPQHF. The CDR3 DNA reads TGCGCCAGCAGCTTGGCCGGCAGGGCGGAAGATCAGCCCCAGCATTTT. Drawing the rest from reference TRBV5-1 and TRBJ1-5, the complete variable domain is KAGVTQTPRYLIKTRGQQVTLSCSPISGHRSVSWYQQTPGQGLQFLFEYFSETQRNKGNFPGRFSGRQFSNSRSEMNVSTLELGDSALYLCASSLAGRAEDQPQHFGDGTRLSIL.

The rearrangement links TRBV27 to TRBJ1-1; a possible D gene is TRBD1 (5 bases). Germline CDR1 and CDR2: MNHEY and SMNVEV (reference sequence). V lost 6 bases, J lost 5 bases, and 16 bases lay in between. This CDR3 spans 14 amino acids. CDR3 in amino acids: CASRPGGGVTEAFF. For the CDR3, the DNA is TGTGCCAGCAGGCCCGGGGGTGGGGTGACTGAAGCTTTCTTT.

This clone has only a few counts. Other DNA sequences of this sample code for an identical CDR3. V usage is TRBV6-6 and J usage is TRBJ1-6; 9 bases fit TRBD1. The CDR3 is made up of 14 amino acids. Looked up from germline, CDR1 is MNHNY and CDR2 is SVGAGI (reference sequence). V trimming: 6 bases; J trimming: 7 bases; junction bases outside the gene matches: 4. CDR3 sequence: CASRGTGSNSPLHF. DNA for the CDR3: TGTGCCAGCAGGGGGACAGGGAGCAATTCACCCCTCCACTTT.

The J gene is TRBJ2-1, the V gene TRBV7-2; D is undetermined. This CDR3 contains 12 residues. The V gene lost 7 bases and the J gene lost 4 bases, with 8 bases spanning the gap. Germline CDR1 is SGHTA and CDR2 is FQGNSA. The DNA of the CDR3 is TGTGCCAGCAAGGCAGATTACAATGAGCAGTTCTTC. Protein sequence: CASKADYNEQFF.

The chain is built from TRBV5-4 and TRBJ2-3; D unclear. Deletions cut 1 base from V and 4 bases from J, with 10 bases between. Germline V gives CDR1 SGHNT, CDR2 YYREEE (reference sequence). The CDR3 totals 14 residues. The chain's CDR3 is CASSLPRNSDTQYF. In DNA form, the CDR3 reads TGTGCCAGCAGCTTGCCCCGTAACTCAGATACGCAGTATTTT.

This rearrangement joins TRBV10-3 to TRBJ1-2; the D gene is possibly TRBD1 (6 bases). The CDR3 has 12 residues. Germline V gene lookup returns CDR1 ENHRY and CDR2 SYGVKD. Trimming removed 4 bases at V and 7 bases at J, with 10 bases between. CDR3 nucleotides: TGTGCCATCAGTGGCAGGGGCCGTGGCTACACCTTC. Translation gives CAISGRGRGYTF.

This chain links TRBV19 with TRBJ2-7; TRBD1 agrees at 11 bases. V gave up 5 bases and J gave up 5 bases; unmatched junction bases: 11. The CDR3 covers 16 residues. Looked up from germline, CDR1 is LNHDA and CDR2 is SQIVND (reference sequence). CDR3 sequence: CASSLPLGQGANEQYF. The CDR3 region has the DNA TGTGCCAGTAGTCTACCCCTTGGACAGGGGGCGAACGAGCAGTACTTC.

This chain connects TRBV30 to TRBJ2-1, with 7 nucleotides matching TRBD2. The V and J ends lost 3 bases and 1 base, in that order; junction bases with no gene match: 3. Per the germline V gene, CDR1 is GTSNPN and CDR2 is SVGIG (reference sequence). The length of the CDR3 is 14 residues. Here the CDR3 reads CAWRTGGSYNEQFF. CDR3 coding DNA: TGTGCCTGGAGAACGGGGGGATCCTACAATGAGCAGTTCTTC.

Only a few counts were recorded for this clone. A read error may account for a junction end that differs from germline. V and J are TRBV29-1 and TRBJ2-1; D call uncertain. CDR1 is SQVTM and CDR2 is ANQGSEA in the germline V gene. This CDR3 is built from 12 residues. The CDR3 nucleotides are TGCAGCGTTGCGGAGTCTACAATGAGCTTGGTCTTC. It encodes CSVAESTMSLVF.

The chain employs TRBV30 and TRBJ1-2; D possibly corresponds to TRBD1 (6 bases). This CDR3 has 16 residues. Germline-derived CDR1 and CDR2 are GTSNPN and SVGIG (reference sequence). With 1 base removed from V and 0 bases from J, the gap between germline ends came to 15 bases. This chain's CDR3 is CAWSAQGRVPNYGYTF. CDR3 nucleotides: TGTGCCTGGAGTGCCCAGGGGCGCGTTCCTAACTATGGCTACACCTTC.

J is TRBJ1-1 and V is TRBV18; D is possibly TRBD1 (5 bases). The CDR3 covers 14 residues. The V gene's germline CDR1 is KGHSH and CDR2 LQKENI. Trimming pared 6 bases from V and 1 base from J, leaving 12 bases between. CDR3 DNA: TGTGCCAGCTCGTGGGGAACAGGGAACACTGAAGCTTTCTTT. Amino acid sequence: CASSWGTGNTEAFF. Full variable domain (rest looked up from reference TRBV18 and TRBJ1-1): NAGVMQNPRHLVRRRGQEARLRCSPMKGHSHVYWYRQLPEEGLKFMVYLQKENIIDESGMPKERFSAEFPKEGPSILRIQQVVRGDSAAYFCASSWGTGNTEAFFGQGTRLTVV.

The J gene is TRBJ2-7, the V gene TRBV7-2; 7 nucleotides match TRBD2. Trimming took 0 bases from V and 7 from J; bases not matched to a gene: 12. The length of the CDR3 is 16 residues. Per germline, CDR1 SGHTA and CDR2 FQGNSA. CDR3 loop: CASSLALQGGGREQYF. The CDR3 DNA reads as TGTGCCAGCAGCTTAGCGCTACAAGGCGGGGGAAGGGAGCAGTACTTC.

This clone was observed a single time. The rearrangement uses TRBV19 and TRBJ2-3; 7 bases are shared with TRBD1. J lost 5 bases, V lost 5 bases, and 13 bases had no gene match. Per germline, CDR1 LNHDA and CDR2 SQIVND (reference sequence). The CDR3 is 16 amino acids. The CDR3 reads CASSALDRALRDTQYF. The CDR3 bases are TGTGCCAGTAGTGCACTCGACAGGGCCTTAAGAGATACGCAGTATTTT.

The CDR3 DNA follows: TGTGCCAGCAGTCCAGGGTGGGCTGAAGCTTTCTTT. Residues: CASSPGWAEAFF. The chain uses TRBV28 and TRBJ1-1; D might be TRBD1 (5 bases). The CDR3 covers 12 residues. The V and J ends lost 5 bases and 6 bases respectively, with 10 bases between them. Germline V gene lookup returns CDR1 MDHEN and CDR2 SYDVKM. Variable domain in full (rest from reference TRBV28 and TRBJ1-1): DVKVTQSSRYLVKRTGEKVFLECVQDMDHENMFWYRQDPGLGLRLIYFSYDVKMKEKGDIPEGYSVSREKKERFSLILESASTNQTSMYLCASSPGWAEAFFGQGTRLTVV.

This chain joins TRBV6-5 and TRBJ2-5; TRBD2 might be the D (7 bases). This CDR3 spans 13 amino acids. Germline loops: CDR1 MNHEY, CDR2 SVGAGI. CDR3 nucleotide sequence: TGTGCTGGCGAGGGGGGGATCATCGAAACCCAGTACTTC. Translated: CAGEGGIIETQYF.

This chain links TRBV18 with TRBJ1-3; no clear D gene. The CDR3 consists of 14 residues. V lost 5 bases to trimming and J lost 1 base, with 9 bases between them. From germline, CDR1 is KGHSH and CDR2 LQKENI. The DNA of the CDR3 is TGTGCCAGCTCAGCGGACTTATCTGGAAACACCATATATTTT. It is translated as CASSADLSGNTIYF.

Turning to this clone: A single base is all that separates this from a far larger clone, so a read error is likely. The CDR3 DNA follows: TGTGCCTGGGCCACGGGCGCAGGGCAGCCCCAGCATTTT. Its translation is CAWATGAGQPQHF. The rearrangement uses TRBV30 and TRBJ1-5; possible D gene TRBD1, 5 bases. V shed 5 bases and J shed 7 bases, with 15 bases lying between them. The CDR3 is made up of 13 amino acids. Per the germline V gene, CDR1 is GTSNPN and CDR2 is SVGIG (reference sequence).

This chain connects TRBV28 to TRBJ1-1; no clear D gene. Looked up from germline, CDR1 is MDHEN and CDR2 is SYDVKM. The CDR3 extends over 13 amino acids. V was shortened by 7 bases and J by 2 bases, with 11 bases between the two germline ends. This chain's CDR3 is CASNEAVNTEAFF. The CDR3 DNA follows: TGTGCCAGCAATGAGGCCGTAAACACTGAAGCTTTCTTT.